The 12 T cell receptor beta chains reported below all come from one sample, sequenced in a study of a mutant IDH1 vaccine in newly diagnosed glioma. TCRdb's copy holds only in-frame clones and misses some; the assay was immunoSEQ multiplex PCR. The data show about 68,000 clones, approximately 81% seen once. Their antigens are not known. Time point: week 35, safety follow-up. Every vaccination contained 300 ug of the mutant IDH1 20-mer peptide and was paired with topical imiquimod. Sequences were derived from PBMCs, sampled from a glioma patient whose treatment included an IDH1 peptide vaccine. The receptors were sampled from a man aged 18 to 29 with glioma.

The rearrangement joins TRBV6-6 to TRBJ1-1; D is uncertain. Trimming left V 1 base short and J 7 bases short, with 13 bases between. Germline values: CDR1 MNHNY, CDR2 SVGAGI (reference sequence). The CDR3 contains 14 residues. The CDR3 region has the DNA TGTGCCAGCAGTTACTACTCCCGAACGGGTGAAGCTTTCTTT. Amino acid sequence: CASSYYSRTGEAFF.

The V and J genes are TRBV29-1 and TRBJ2-7, with 11 bases matching TRBD2. Germline V lookup: CDR1 SQVTM, CDR2 ANQGSEA. J gave up 0 bases and V 7 bases, and 2 bases lay outside the gene matches. The CDR3 length is 13 residues. The CDR3, as DNA: TGCAGCGCGGGGACTAGCGGCTCCTACGAGCAGTACTTC. Translated, it gives CSAGTSGSYEQYF.

Only one count was recorded for this clone. This sequence joins TRBV15 and TRBJ1-5; D remains unclear. The germline V gene encodes CDR1 LNHNV and CDR2 YYDKDF (reference sequence). Trimming stripped 0 bases from V and 8 bases from J, with 14 bases between. The CDR3 totals 15 residues. The DNA of the CDR3 is TGTGCCACCAGCAGAGATCAAGAGGGCAGAGAGCCCCAGCATTTT. Encoded protein: CATSRDQEGREPQHF.

This clone turned up a few times. The V and J genes are TRBV7-8 and TRBJ2-1, with TRBD1 identical over 9 bases. Germline V gives CDR1 SGHVS, CDR2 FQNEAQ. V lost 3 bases and J lost 4; bases outside the gene matches: 4. This CDR3 contains 15 residues. In DNA, the CDR3 is TGTGCCAGCAGCTTGGGACAGGGCTCGTACAATGAGCAGTTCTTC. Residues: CASSLGQGSYNEQFF.

The genes are TRBV9 and TRBJ1-3; a possible D gene is TRBD1 (5 bases). The CDR3 is made up of 15 amino acids. V was clipped by 2 bases and J by 0 bases, with 9 bases between them. The germline CDR1 and CDR2 sequences are SGDLS and YYNGEE. CDR3 residues: CASSVGDGSGNTIYF. The CDR3 coding sequence is TGTGCCAGCAGCGTTGGGGACGGCTCTGGAAACACCATATATTTT. Full variable domain (rest looked up from reference TRBV9 and TRBJ1-3): DSGVTQTPKHLITATGQRVTLRCSPRSGDLSVYWYQQSLDQGLQFLIQYYNGEERAKGNILERFSAQQFPDLHSELNLSSLELGDSALYFCASSVGDGSGNTIYFGEGSWLTVV.

The chain uses TRBV14 and TRBJ1-1, with 7 bases matching TRBD1. The germline gives CDR1 SGHDN, CDR2 FVKESK. After removal of 4 bases from V and 1 base from J, the junction contained 3 bases not matched to a gene. This CDR3 comprises 14 residues. Written as DNA, the CDR3 is TGTGCCAGCAGCCGTTACAGGGGGAACACTGAAGCTTTCTTT. This sequence encodes CASSRYRGNTEAFF.

V is TRBV30 and J is TRBJ2-5; D unresolved. This CDR3 spans 12 amino acids. V shed 4 bases and J shed 1 base, with 7 bases lying between them. Germline V lookup: CDR1 GTSNPN, CDR2 SVGIG (reference sequence). The CDR3 DNA reads as TGTGCCTGGAACGCCCCCCAAGAGACCCAGTACTTC. This gives the protein CAWNAPQETQYF.

The chain recombines TRBV27 with TRBJ2-2; D ambiguous. CDR1 and CDR2 (germline): MNHEY, SMNVEV (reference sequence). The V gene lost 5 bases and the J gene lost 2 bases, with 9 bases spanning the gap. The CDR3 totals 14 residues. CDR3 in amino acids: CASSRDRNTGELFF. The CDR3 DNA sequence: TGTGCCAGCAGTAGAGATCGTAACACCGGGGAGCTGTTTTTT.

The chain combines TRBV12-5 with TRBJ1-5; possibly TRBD1 for D (5 bases). CDR3 length: 22 residues. V lost 3 bases and J 2 bases, leaving 32 bases between the germline ends. Germline values: CDR1 LGHNT, CDR2 FRNRAP. CDR3 amino acids: CASGLGSTRDARWGFGNQPQHF. The DNA for the CDR3 is TGTGCTAGTGGTTTAGGTTCGACCCGGGACGCGCGATGGGGGTTTGGCAATCAGCCCCAGCATTTT.

Remarks on this clone: The sample contains more than one DNA sequence encoding this CDR3. This rearrangement joins TRBV12-5 to TRBJ1-1; D not resolved. V lost 1 base to trimming and J lost 1 base, with 4 bases between them. There are 13 residues in the CDR3. Looked up from germline, CDR1 is LGHNT and CDR2 is FRNRAP. CDR3 protein: CASGLGGNTEAFF. The CDR3 DNA follows: TGTGCTAGTGGTTTGGGAGGGAACACTGAAGCTTTCTTT.

The chain carries TRBV19 and TRBJ2-7, with D maybe TRBD1 (5 bases). The CDR3 runs 15 residues. The V end was cut by 5 bases, the J end by 5 bases, with 19 bases between. Germline CDR1 and CDR2: LNHDA and SQIVND (reference sequence). The CDR3 is CASSLLGAAVHEQYF. In nucleotides, the CDR3 is TGTGCCAGTAGTCTTCTTGGGGCCGCTGTCCACGAGCAGTACTTC.

The chain links TRBV7-9 to TRBJ1-4, with D possibly being TRBD1 (5 bases). CDR1 is SEHNR and CDR2 is FQNEAQ in the germline V gene (reference sequence). V was shortened by 8 bases and J by 5 bases, with 9 bases between the two germline ends. The CDR3 is made up of 12 amino acids. The CDR3 sequence is CASDSGNEKLFF. The DNA for the CDR3 is TGTGCCAGCGATTCAGGGAATGAAAAACTGTTTTTT.